The next 15 T cell receptor beta chains were all read from a single sample in a study of blood T cell repertoires in COVID-19. This table comes from immunoSEQ multiplex PCR, and its TCRdb copy is limited to in-frame clones, with some not included. This table holds approximately 170,000 clones, approximately 90% found once. The specimen sequenced was PBMCs or T cells enriched from blood (not recorded which). These receptors originate from a woman younger than 35 who had recovered from COVID-19.

This rearrangement joins TRBV7-8 to TRBJ1-1, with D hard to call. V dropped 5 bases and J dropped 0 bases, with 10 bases sitting between them. The germline CDR1 and CDR2 sequences are SGHVS and FQNEAQ. The CDR3 runs 14 residues. The CDR3 DNA follows: TGTGCCAGCAGCCGCGTCGACATGAACACTGAAGCTTTCTTT. Protein: CASSRVDMNTEAFF.

This clone appeared a few times. This chain connects TRBV27 to TRBJ2-7; D not resolved. The CDR3 sequence is 11 residues long. Germline CDR1 reads MNHEY; CDR2 reads SMNVEV (reference sequence). Trimming shortened V by 7 bases and J by 3 bases, and 7 bases separated the two germline ends. CDR3 amino acids: CASTPLYEQYF. CDR3 in DNA: TGTGCCAGCACCCCACTCTACGAGCAGTACTTC.

CDR3 nucleotide sequence: TGTGCCAGTAGTATGCGGCGGGAGTACGGGGAGCTGTTTTTT. Translating it yields CASSMRREYGELFF. The chain combines TRBV19 with TRBJ2-2, with 7 bases identical to TRBD2. Germline V gives CDR1 LNHDA, CDR2 SQIVND (reference sequence). V gave up 3 bases and J gave up 7 bases; unmatched junction bases: 5. The CDR3 has 14 residues.

The chain couples TRBV29-1 to TRBJ2-7, with a weak D call TRBD1 (6 bases). In germline, CDR1 is SQVTM, CDR2 ANQGSEA. This CDR3 is 14 amino acids long. V was clipped by 4 bases and J by 5 bases, with 18 bases between them. This chain's CDR3 is CSVGGTGLNNEQYF. DNA of the CDR3: TGCAGCGTTGGGGGTACAGGGTTGAATAACGAGCAGTACTTC.

This clone was picked up a small number of times. The chain uses TRBV18 and TRBJ2-1, with TRBD2 identical over 11 bases. The CDR3 runs 18 residues. V was pared by 2 bases and J by 5 bases, with 11 bases of the junction left unmatched. CDR1 is KGHSH and CDR2 is LQKENI in the germline V gene. CDR3 nucleotide sequence: TGTGCCAGCTCACCAACGGCTAGCGGGAGGATCCGTCACAATGAGCAGTTCTTC. Translating it yields CASSPTASGRIRHNEQFF.

This chain connects TRBV2 to TRBJ2-1; 10 nucleotides match TRBD2. The CDR3 sequence is 16 residues long. Germline CDR1 SNHLY, CDR2 FYNNEI. The ends lost 7 bases at V and 8 bases at J; junction bases unmatched: 14. The CDR3, as DNA: TGTGCCAGCAACCAAAGGAGTGGACTAGCGGAATATGAGCAGTTCTTC. Its protein product is CASNQRSGLAEYEQFF. Full variable domain (outside the CDR3, taken from reference TRBV2 and TRBJ2-1): EPEVTQTPSHQVTQMGQEVILRCVPISNHLYFYWYRQILGQKVEFLVSFYNNEISEKSEIFDDQFSVERPDGSNFTLKIRSTKLEDSAMYFCASNQRSGLAEYEQFFGPGTRLTVL.

V and J are TRBV7-9 and TRBJ2-7; 7 bases agree with TRBD1. CDR1 and CDR2 from the germline V gene are SEHNR and FQNEAQ (reference sequence). J was trimmed by 4 bases and V by 0 bases; bases with no gene match: 3. The CDR3 runs to 14 residues. The CDR3 loop reads CASSLAGTAYEQYF. The CDR3 nucleotides are TGTGCCAGCAGCTTAGCCGGGACAGCGTACGAGCAGTACTTC.

V is TRBV29-1 and J is TRBJ2-3, with 7 bases fitting TRBD1. This CDR3 region has 13 residues. CDR1 and CDR2 (germline): SQVTM, ANQGSEA. The ends lost 4 bases at V and 3 bases at J; junction bases unmatched: 4. CDR3 loop: CSVAGTVTDTQYF. The CDR3 DNA is TGCAGCGTTGCCGGGACAGTAACAGATACGCAGTATTTT.

The chain has TRBV28 and TRBJ1-5, with no clear D. Deletions cut 5 bases from V and 1 base from J, with 3 bases between. Germline CDR1 and CDR2: MDHEN and SYDVKM. The CDR3 is 12 residues long. DNA for the CDR3: TGTGCCAGCAGTCGGAGCAATCAGCCCCAGCATTTT. This sequence encodes CASSRSNQPQHF.

The chain recombines TRBV12-5 with TRBJ2-1, with 11 bases matching TRBD2. V shed 2 bases, J shed 6 bases, and the junction held 6 bases outside the gene matches. The CDR3 is 16 amino acids. Germline-derived CDR1 and CDR2 are LGHNT and FRNRAP. CDR3 sequence: CASGLILAGGGNEQFF. The CDR3 DNA follows: TGTGCTAGTGGTTTGATCCTAGCGGGAGGCGGCAATGAGCAGTTCTTC.

This clone was counted between two and nine times. The rearrangement joins TRBV2 to TRBJ2-3, with 7 bases aligning to TRBD2. Trimming at V came to 10 bases and at J to 4 bases, leaving 8 bases not matched to a gene. Per the germline V gene, CDR1 is SNHLY and CDR2 is FYNNEI. The CDR3 is made up of 13 amino acids. The CDR3 sequence is CATGTTSPDTQYF. The CDR3 nucleotides read TGTGCCACCGGGACTACCTCACCAGATACGCAGTATTTT.

The chain uses TRBV28 and TRBJ2-7; D ambiguous. Trimming removed 1 base at V and 6 bases at J, with 7 bases between. Germline V CDR1 and CDR2: MDHEN, SYDVKM. This CDR3 comprises 12 residues. The DNA of the CDR3 is TGTGCCAGCAGTTTATTGTTCTCCGAGCAGTACTTC. This gives the protein CASSLLFSEQYF.

The chain employs TRBV29-1 and TRBJ2-7; 7 bases are shared with TRBD1. V trimming: 6 bases; J trimming: 2 bases; junction bases outside the gene matches: 4. Germline V gene lookup returns CDR1 SQVTM and CDR2 ANQGSEA. This CDR3 spans 12 amino acids. CDR3 DNA: TGCAGCGTACGACAGGGCCCCTACGAGCAGTACTTC. It codes for CSVRQGPYEQYF.

CDR3 DNA: TGTGCCAGCAGCTTAGGGGGACAGGGGAGGAACACTGAAGCTTTCTTT. It translates to CASSLGGQGRNTEAFF. The rearrangement links TRBV7-9 to TRBJ1-1; 10 bases align to TRBD1. Germline V gene data show CDR1 as SEHNR and CDR2 as FQNEAQ (reference sequence). This CDR3 spans 16 amino acids. The V and J ends lost 1 base and 1 base, in that order; junction bases with no gene match: 3.

The chain recombines TRBV3-1 (or the pseudogene TRBV3-2) with TRBJ1-4; D uncertain. Trimming left V 0 bases short and J 10 bases short, with 12 bases between. Germline-derived CDR1 and CDR2 are LGHDT and YNNKEL (reference sequence). This CDR3 has 14 residues. CDR3 in DNA: TGTGCCAGCAGCCAAGATCGGGAGGCTAGAAAACTGTTTTTT. It translates to CASSQDREARKLFF.